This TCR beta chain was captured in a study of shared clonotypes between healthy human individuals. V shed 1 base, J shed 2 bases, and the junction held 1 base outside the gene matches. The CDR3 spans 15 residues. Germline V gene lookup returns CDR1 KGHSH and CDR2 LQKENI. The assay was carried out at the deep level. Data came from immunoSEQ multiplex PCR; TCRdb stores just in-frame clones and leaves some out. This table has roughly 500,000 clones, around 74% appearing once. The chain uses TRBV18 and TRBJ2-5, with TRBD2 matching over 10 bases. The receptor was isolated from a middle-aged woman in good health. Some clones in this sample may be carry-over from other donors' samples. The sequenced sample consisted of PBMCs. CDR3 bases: TGTGCCAGCTCACCACGACTAGCGGGTCAAGAGACCCAGTACTTC. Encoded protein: CASSPRLAGQETQYF.